This record covers a single T cell receptor (beta chain). The sample comes from a study of blood T cell repertoires in COVID-19. Study summary: Acute-phase and convalescent COVID-19 samples originated in the United States, Italy and Spain. Sample material is recorded as cDNA or gDNA derived from T cells, B-cell-depleted T cells, or PBMCs.

Original processing methods: The authors estimated nucleated cell counts from reference gene primer amplification. Generated by immunoSEQ multiplex PCR, the TCRdb table keeps only in-frame clones and is missing some. V and J calls and clone size come straight from that table; D and trimming were deduced from the DNA. The sample includes about 42,000 clones, 85% to 90% of them seen just once. The germline CDR1 and CDR2 sequences are KGHDR and SFDVKD. The CDR3 is 15 amino acids. The V and J ends lost 1 base and 6 bases respectively, with 14 bases between them. The sequence came from a man aged 25-45 years with active or convalescent COVID-19. This chain connects TRBV24-1 to TRBJ1-2; TRBD1 might be the D (5 bases). The sequenced sample was peripheral blood. The CDR3: CATSDFGAGFNGYTF. The CDR3 bases are TGTGCCACCAGTGATTTTGGGGCAGGATTCAATGGCTACACCTTC.